The next 27 T cell receptor beta chains were all read from a single sample in a study of T cells in Graves' hyperthyroidism and ophthalmopathy. TCR beta CDR3 sequences were amplified from RNA transcripts. Carried out on the TCR CDR3, a first-round RT-PCR used the HTBI primer set. In TCRdb, the multiplex PCR reads were re-called with MiXCR into one record per CDR3 protein. The sample lists 96,000 or so distinct CDR3 sequences, over 50% occurring once. The sequencing sample was made of blood. These receptors originate from a woman aged 40 to 50 with Graves' hyperthyroidism.

This clonotype was picked up many times. The V call is TRBV27, the J call TRBJ2-2; the match to TRBD2 covers 7 bases. Germline V gives CDR1 MNHEY, CDR2 SMNVEV (reference sequence). The CDR3 covers 14 residues. Losses at the gene ends were 8 bases for V and 2 bases for J; bases not matched to a gene: 5. The CDR3 bases are TGTGCCAGCCGCGGGACTACCAACACCGGGGAGCTGTTTTTT. The encoded protein is CASRGTTNTGELFF.

In regard to this clonotype: The junction shows a germline mismatch at one end, possibly a read error. The V call is TRBV2, the J call TRBJ2-2; weak D call: TRBD2 (5 bases). Germline assignment: CDR1 SNHLY and CDR2 FYNNEI. The CDR3 consists of 11 residues. Here the CDR3 reads CASGTTGELFF. The CDR3, as DNA: TGTGCCAGCGGAACCACCGGGGAGCTGTTCTTT.

This chain joins TRBV29-1 and TRBJ2-7, with a possible D match to TRBD2 (6 bases). The CDR3 spans 11 residues. Germline CDR1 and CDR2: SQVTM and ANQGSEA. Trimming stripped 5 bases from V and 8 bases from J, with 13 bases between. The CDR3 is CSVRGNPQQYF. CDR3 DNA: TGCAGCGTTCGGGGGAACCCCCAGCAGTACTTC.

In this sample, this clonotype turned up once. The V gene is TRBV20-1, the J gene TRBJ1-5; tentative D call: TRBD1 (5 bases). With 3 bases removed from V and 11 bases from J, the gap between germline ends came to 14 bases. Germline V CDR1 and CDR2: DFQATT, SNEGSKA (reference sequence). CDR3 size: 12 residues. The CDR3 here is CSASRDGHTQHF. CDR3 coding DNA: TGCAGTGCTAGCCGGGACGGACACACCCAGCATTTT.

This chain joins TRBV29-1 and TRBJ2-7; no definite D call. The CDR3 runs to 13 residues. From germline, CDR1 is SQVTM and CDR2 ANQGSEA. V dropped 8 bases and J dropped 3 bases, with 17 bases sitting between them. CDR3 DNA: TGCAGCTTAATCGCCGGGTGGGGCTACGAGCAGTACTTC. Its protein is CSLIAGWGYEQYF.

CDR3 loop: CATSRDRGSDQETQYF. Here the CDR3 DNA reads TGTGCCACCAGCAGAGATCGAGGTAGCGACCAAGAGACCCAGTACTTC. The chain couples TRBV15 to TRBJ2-5, with TRBD2 as a possible D gene (5 bases). V dropped 0 bases and J dropped 0 bases, with 11 bases sitting between them. Per the germline V gene, CDR1 is LNHNV and CDR2 is YYDKDF (reference sequence). The CDR3 has 16 amino acids.

This clonotype was recorded many times. The chain carries TRBV7-9 and TRBJ1-1, with no clear D. Trimming took 3 bases from V and 0 from J, leaving 2 bases between them. This CDR3 is built from 12 residues. The germline V gene encodes CDR1 SEHNR and CDR2 FQNEAQ (reference sequence). The CDR3 DNA follows: TGTGCCAGCAGCTTCCTGAACACTGAAGCTTTCTTT. Translating it yields CASSFLNTEAFF.

This clonotype showed up many times. The chain is built from TRBV5-6 and TRBJ1-2; no clear D. V gave up 0 bases and J gave up 8 bases, with 8 bases separating them. The CDR3 covers 12 residues. Germline loops: CDR1 SGHDT, CDR2 YYEEEE. In DNA form, the CDR3 reads TGTGCCAGCAGCTTGGCCGTAACCGGCTACACCTTC. Protein product: CASSLAVTGYTF.

V usage is TRBV20-1 and J usage is TRBJ2-7; tentatively, D is TRBD1 (7 bases). V was pared by 6 bases and J by 2 bases, with 17 bases between. The CDR3 consists of 14 residues. Germline V gene sequence: CDR1 DFQATT, CDR2 SNEGSKA (reference sequence). CDR3 coding DNA: TGCAGTGCCGAAGAGGGGGGACAGCCCTACGAGCAGTACTTC. As protein: CSAEEGGQPYEQYF.

The chain uses TRBV15 and TRBJ2-7; D ambiguous. CDR1 is LNHNV, CDR2 YYDKDF, per germline (reference sequence). CDR3 length: 12 amino acids. V was trimmed by 6 bases and J by 7 bases, leaving 13 bases between them. This chain's CDR3 is CATRKGEAEQYF. The CDR3 DNA reads as TGTGCCACCAGAAAGGGCGAGGCGGAGCAGTACTTC.

In this sample, this clonotype turned up once. The chain couples TRBV20-1 to TRBJ1-4; D not certain. The CDR3 consists of 14 residues. V lost 6 bases, J lost 0 bases, and 11 bases lay in between. CDR1 DFQATT and CDR2 SNEGSKA come from the germline V gene (reference sequence). CDR3 coding DNA: TGCAGTGCCCCGGGGTTTGCAACTAATGAAAAACTGTTTTTT. Residues: CSAPGFATNEKLFF.

This clonotype has a count of ten or more. The chain has TRBV20-1 and TRBJ2-7; TRBD2 aligns across 12 bases. This CDR3 has 13 amino acids. Germline V CDR1 and CDR2: DFQATT, SNEGSKA (reference sequence). V gave up 5 bases and J gave up 5 bases; unmatched junction bases: 4. CDR3 region: CSAPSGRAHEQYF. The CDR3 nucleotides are TGCAGTGCTCCTAGCGGGAGGGCCCACGAGCAGTACTTC.

This clonotype was observed once. The V gene is TRBV25-1, the J gene TRBJ1-2, with TRBD1 matching 11 bases. The germline V gene has CDR1 MGHDK and CDR2 SYGVNS. The CDR3 sequence is 14 residues long. CDR3 in DNA: TGTGCTAGAGTGAGGGACAGGGGGGCGGGTAGCTACACCTTC. This encodes CARVRDRGAGSYTF.

The V call is TRBV10-3, the J call TRBJ1-6, with D possibly TRBD1 on 5 matching bases. Germline V gene sequence: CDR1 ENHRY, CDR2 SYGVKD. There are 14 residues in the CDR3. V gave up 4 bases and J gave up 5 bases, with 9 bases separating them. The chain's CDR3 is CAISVWGDNSPLHF. The CDR3 DNA sequence: TGTGCCATCAGTGTATGGGGGGATAATTCACCCCTCCACTTT.

For this clonotype: The junction shows a germline mismatch at one end, possibly a read error. The chain uses TRBV24-1 and TRBJ2-5; unclear D gene. This CDR3 region has 14 residues. Germline assignment: CDR1 KGHDR and CDR2 SFDVKD. The CDR3 reads CATSDLIDEETQCF. The DNA for the CDR3 is TGTGCCACCAGTGATTTGATTGATGAAGAGACCCAGTGCTTC.

The chain joins TRBV10-3 to TRBJ2-2; D uncertain. The ends were cut back, 4 bases at V and 3 bases at J, with 9 bases in the middle. Germline loops: CDR1 ENHRY, CDR2 SYGVKD. The CDR3 loop spans 14 amino acids. The CDR3 nucleotides read TGTGCCATCAGTGCCTTACCCTACACCGGGGAGCTGTTTTTT. It specifies CAISALPYTGELFF.

This clonotype was recorded many times. This rearrangement joins TRBV6-5 to TRBJ2-7, with TRBD1 matching over 9 bases. V trimming: 5 bases; J trimming: 2 bases; junction bases outside the gene matches: 7. CDR1 MNHEY and CDR2 SVGAGI come from the germline V gene. The CDR3 length is 15 residues. Here the CDR3 DNA reads TGTGCCAGCAGTCCTCCGGGACAGGGAGCCTACGAGCAGTACTTC. It is translated as CASSPPGQGAYEQYF.

This chain connects TRBV2 to TRBJ1-4; D not resolved. Per germline, CDR1 SNHLY and CDR2 FYNNEI. Trimming shortened V by 4 bases and J by 8 bases, and 17 bases separated the two germline ends. The CDR3 totals 15 residues. CDR3 sequence: CASSAPGLADEKLFF. DNA for the CDR3: TGTGCCAGCAGTGCCCCCGGACTAGCGGACGAAAAACTGTTTTTT.

On this clonotype itself: At one of its ends the junction is not consistent with the germline gene, which may arise from a read error. J is TRBJ1-5 and V is TRBV19, with D possibly being TRBD1 (6 bases). The CDR3 has 13 residues. The germline gives CDR1 LNHDA, CDR2 SQIVND (reference sequence). The CDR3 DNA reads as TGTGCCAGTGGTATCGGGGGGCGTCAGCCCCAGCATTTC. Protein product: CASGIGGRQPQHF.

This clonotype was seen ten or more times. The chain recombines TRBV24-1 with TRBJ1-1; D gene uncertain. The CDR3 contains 12 residues. V lost 4 bases, J lost 9 bases, and 11 bases lay in between. Per germline, CDR1 KGHDR and CDR2 SFDVKD. The CDR3 nucleotides are TGTGCCACCAGTGACGGACGACATAAAGCTTTCTTT. Amino acid sequence: CATSDGRHKAFF.

The genes are TRBV20-1 and TRBJ2-3; 9 nucleotides line up with TRBD2. The V gene end was trimmed by 4 bases and the J gene end by 3 bases; junction bases not matched to a gene: 5. Per the germline V gene, CDR1 is DFQATT and CDR2 is SNEGSKA (reference sequence). CDR3 length: 14 amino acids. CDR3 residues: CSAKGGRGTDTQYF. DNA for the CDR3: TGCAGTGCTAAAGGCGGGAGGGGTACAGATACGCAGTATTTT.

This clonotype was observed many times. This rearrangement joins TRBV7-9 to TRBJ1-2; possible D gene TRBD1, 5 bases. V was pared by 5 bases and J by 0 bases, with 16 bases between. CDR1 and CDR2 (germline): SEHNR, FQNEAQ (reference sequence). This CDR3 has 16 residues. CDR3 coding DNA: TGTGCCAGCAGCCCACCCGAGACAGCTCCTAACTATGGCTACACCTTC. It translates to CASSPPETAPNYGYTF.

The rearrangement joins TRBV4-2 to TRBJ2-2, with TRBD1 as a possible D gene (5 bases). This CDR3 spans 18 amino acids. Trimming pared 2 bases from V and 4 bases from J, leaving 20 bases between. The germline V gene encodes CDR1 LGHNA and CDR2 YNFKEQ. The CDR3 coding sequence is TGTGCCAGCAGCCAACCAACCCTAGGGGTTTTCGGCACCGGGGAGCTGTTTTTT. Translating it yields CASSQPTLGVFGTGELFF.

The sample holds many counts of this clonotype. This chain joins TRBV29-1 and TRBJ2-7; 12 nucleotides align to TRBD2. Trimming cost V 5 bases and J 2 bases; bases outside gene matches: 7. CDR1 SQVTM and CDR2 ANQGSEA come from the germline V gene. The CDR3 loop spans 15 amino acids. CDR3 coding DNA: TGCAGCGTTCGTCGACTAGCGGGAGACCCCTACGAGCAGTACTTC. Protein product: CSVRRLAGDPYEQYF.

V gene TRBV7-9 combines with J gene TRBJ1-5; 7 nucleotides match TRBD1. V lost 7 bases to trimming and J lost 6 bases; unmatched junction nucleotides: 12. Germline CDR1 reads SEHNR; CDR2 reads FQNEAQ (reference sequence). The CDR3 runs 15 residues. CDR3 amino acids: CASTPQGGGSQPQHF. The CDR3 nucleotides read TGTGCCAGCACCCCCCAGGGGGGGGGTTCTCAGCCCCAGCATTTT.

On this clonotype itself: With a much larger clone just one base away, this may be a read error. The V call is TRBV9, the J call TRBJ1-3; D unresolved. Per the germline V gene, CDR1 is SGDLS and CDR2 is YYNGEE. The CDR3 has 15 residues. CDR3 nucleotide sequence: TGTGCCAGCAGCCCCTGGCAGAACTCTGGAAACACCATGTATTTT. It translates to CASSPWQNSGNTMYF.

The rearrangement links TRBV7-8 to TRBJ2-2; maybe TRBD2 (6 bases). Germline V lookup: CDR1 SGHVS, CDR2 FQNEAQ. This CDR3 has 15 amino acids. Trimming removed 1 base from V and 3 bases from J, with 9 bases in between. The CDR3 DNA sequence: TGTGCCAGCAGCTTAGGGAGGGGAGACACCGGGGAGCTGTTTTTT. This codes for CASSLGRGDTGELFF.